This TCR beta chain was identified in a study of blood T cell repertoires in COVID-19. Across the whole study: PBMCs, B-cell-depleted T cells, or T cells provided the cDNA or gDNA that made up the material.

The protocol was immunoSEQ multiplex PCR, while the TCRdb copy is restricted to in-frame clones and leaves out a portion. Here the sample spans around 230,000 clones, more than 70% being singletons. This CDR3 contains 14 residues. Per the germline V gene, CDR1 is SNHLY and CDR2 is FYNNEI. Trimming removed 4 bases from V and 6 bases from J; junction bases left unmatched: 6. Material: PBMCs or T cells enriched from blood (not recorded which). This receptor was taken from a woman aged 40 to 55 with acute COVID-19. The V gene is TRBV2, the J gene TRBJ1-5, with 7 bases that match TRBD1. CDR3 nucleotide sequence: TGTGCCAGCAGTGGGGACAGCCAAAGTCAGCCCCAGCATTTT. Encoded protein: CASSGDSQSQPQHF.